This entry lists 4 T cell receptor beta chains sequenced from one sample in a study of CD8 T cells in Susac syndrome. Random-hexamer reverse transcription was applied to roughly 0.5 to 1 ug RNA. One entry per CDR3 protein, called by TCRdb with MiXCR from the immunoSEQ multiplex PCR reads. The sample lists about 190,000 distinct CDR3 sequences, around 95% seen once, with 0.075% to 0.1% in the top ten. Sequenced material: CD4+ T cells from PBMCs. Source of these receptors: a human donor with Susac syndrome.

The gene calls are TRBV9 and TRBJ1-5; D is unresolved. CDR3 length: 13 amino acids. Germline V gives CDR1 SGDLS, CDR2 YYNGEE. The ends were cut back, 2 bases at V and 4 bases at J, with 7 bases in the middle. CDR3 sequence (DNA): TGTGCCAGCAGCGTTGATGCAAATCAGCCCCAGCATTTT. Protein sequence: CASSVDANQPQHF.

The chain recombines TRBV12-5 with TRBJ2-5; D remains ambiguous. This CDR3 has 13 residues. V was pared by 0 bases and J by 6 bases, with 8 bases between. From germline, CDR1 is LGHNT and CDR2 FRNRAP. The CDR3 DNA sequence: TGTGCTAGTGGTTTGGTAGTCCCGAAGACCCAGTACTTC. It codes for CASGLVVPKTQYF.

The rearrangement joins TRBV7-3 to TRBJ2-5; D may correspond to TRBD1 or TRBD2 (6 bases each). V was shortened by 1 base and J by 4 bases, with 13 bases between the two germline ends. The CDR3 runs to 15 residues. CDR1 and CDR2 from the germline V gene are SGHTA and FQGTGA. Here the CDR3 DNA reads TGTGCCAGCAGCTTAAACCCGGGGGCGGGAGAGACCCAGTACTTC. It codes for CASSLNPGAGETQYF.

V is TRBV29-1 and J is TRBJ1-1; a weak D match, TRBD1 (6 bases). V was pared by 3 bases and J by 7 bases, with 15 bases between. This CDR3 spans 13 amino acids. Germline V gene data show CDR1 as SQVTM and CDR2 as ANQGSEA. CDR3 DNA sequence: TGCAGCGTTGAGGGCCAGGGGCGGATTGAAGCTTTCTTT. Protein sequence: CSVEGQGRIEAFF.